This TCR beta chain originates from a study of a mutant IDH1 vaccine in newly diagnosed glioma. Background on the study: Mean patient age was about 40 years; around 60% were male and approximately 40% female. Radiotherapy, temozolomide, or both had been given previously, and both were given to most.

A remark on this clone: Its antigen is as yet unknown.

Time point of the sample: baseline, week 1 (first vaccination visit). Documented treatment: pre-vaccination baseline after standard-of-care therapy. Generated by immunoSEQ multiplex PCR, the TCRdb table keeps only in-frame clones and is missing some. The table has around 87,000 clones, under 90% seen once. Trimming shortened V by 5 bases and J by 1 base, and 12 bases separated the two germline ends. Germline V gene data show CDR1 as MNHNS and CDR2 as SASEGT. This CDR3 spans 14 amino acids. The study, taken as a whole, reports: Immune responses induced by the vaccine were seen in approximately 93% of patients, spanning multiple MHC alleles.

The J gene is TRBJ2-7, the V gene TRBV6-1; possibly TRBD1 for D (6 bases). The sequenced sample was PBMCs, obtained from a glioma patient treated with radiotherapy, temozolomide or both. The source is a woman aged 45-65 years with glioma. Here the CDR3 reads CASSSQGPSYEQYF. The DNA for the CDR3 is TGTGCCAGCAGTAGTCAGGGGCCTTCCTACGAGCAGTACTTC.